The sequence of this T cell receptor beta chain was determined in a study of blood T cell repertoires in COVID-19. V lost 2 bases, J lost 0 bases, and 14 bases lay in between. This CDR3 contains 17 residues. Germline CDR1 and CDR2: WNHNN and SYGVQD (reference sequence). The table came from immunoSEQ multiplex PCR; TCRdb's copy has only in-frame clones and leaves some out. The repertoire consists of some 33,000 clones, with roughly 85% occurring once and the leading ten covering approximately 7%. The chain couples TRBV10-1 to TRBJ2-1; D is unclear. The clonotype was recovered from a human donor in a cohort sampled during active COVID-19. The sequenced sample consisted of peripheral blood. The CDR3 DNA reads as TGCGCCAGCAGTGAGCCTCCGAACCTTAGCTCCTACAATGAGCAGTTCTTC. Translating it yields CASSEPPNLSSYNEQFF.